This TCR beta chain derives from a study of T cells in Graves' hyperthyroidism and ophthalmopathy. RNA transcripts gave rise to amplified TCR beta CDR3 regions. HTBI primers were used for first-round RT-PCR of the TCR CDR3. TCRdb re-called the multiplex PCR reads through MiXCR, storing one row per CDR3 protein. The data contain around 500,000 distinct CDR3 sequences, about 15% of them singletons. The V and J ends lost 4 bases and 3 bases respectively, with 9 bases between them. Per germline, CDR1 SGDLS and CDR2 YYNGEE. The CDR3 contains 13 residues. About this clonotype itself: Antigen unknown.

General study findings and limits: Median prediction lead before ophthalmopathy onset was six to eight months with the model.

This sequence originates from a woman aged 40 to 50 with Graves' hyperthyroidism. V is TRBV9 and J is TRBJ2-3; D is unresolved. Sequences were obtained from blood. CDR3 DNA sequence: TGTGCCAGCAGCCTCAGTCTAACAGATACGCAGTATTTT. It specifies CASSLSLTDTQYF.